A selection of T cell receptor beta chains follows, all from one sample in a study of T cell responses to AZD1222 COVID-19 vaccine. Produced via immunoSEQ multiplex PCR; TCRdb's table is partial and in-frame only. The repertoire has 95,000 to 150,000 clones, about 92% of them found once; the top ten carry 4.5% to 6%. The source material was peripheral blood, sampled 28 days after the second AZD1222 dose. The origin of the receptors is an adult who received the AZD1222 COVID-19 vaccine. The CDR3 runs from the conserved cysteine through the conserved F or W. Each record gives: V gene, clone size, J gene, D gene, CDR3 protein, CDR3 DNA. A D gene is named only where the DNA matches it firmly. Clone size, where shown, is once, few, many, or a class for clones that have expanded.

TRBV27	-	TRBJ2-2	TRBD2	CASRTVAGNTGELFF	TGTGCCAGCCGCACCGTAGCGGGGAACACCGGGGAGCTGTTTTTT
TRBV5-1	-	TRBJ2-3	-	CASSPGETDTQYF	TGCGCCAGCAGCCCCGGTGAGACAGATACGCAGTATTTT
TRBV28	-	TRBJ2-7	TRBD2	CASRGGSSEQYF	TGTGCCAGCAGGGGCGGGAGCTCCGAGCAGTACTTC
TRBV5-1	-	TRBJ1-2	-	CASSVGETYGYTF	TGCGCCAGCAGCGTGGGGGAAACTTATGGCTACACCTTC
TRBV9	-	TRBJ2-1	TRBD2	CASSVEPSGGTYNEQFF	TGTGCCAGCAGCGTAGAGCCCAGCGGGGGGACCTACAATGAGCAGTTCTTC
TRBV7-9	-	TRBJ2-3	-	CASSALRGDTQYF	TGTGCCAGCAGCGCCCTTAGGGGAGATACGCAGTATTTT
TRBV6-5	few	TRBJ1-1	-	CASSYSRGVNTEAFF	TGTGCCAGCAGTTACTCGAGGGGTGTGAACACTGAAGCTTTCTTT
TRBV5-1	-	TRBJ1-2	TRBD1	CASSLRDRGSYGYTF	TGCGCCAGCAGCCTGCGGGACAGGGGATCTTATGGCTACACCTTC
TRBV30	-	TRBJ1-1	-	CAYERGNTEAFF	TGTGCCTATGAACGGGGGAACACTGAAGCTTTCTTT
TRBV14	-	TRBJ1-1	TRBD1	CASSHLGKDRTVEAFF	TGTGCCAGCAGCCATCTCGGCAAGGACAGGACTGTTGAAGCTTTCTTT
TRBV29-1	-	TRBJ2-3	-	CSVGRAVSGSTDTQYF	TGCAGCGTTGGGAGGGCGGTGAGCGGGAGCACAGATACGCAGTATTTT
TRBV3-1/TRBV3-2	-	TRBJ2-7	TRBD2	CASSPSTASGGYEQYF	TGTGCCAGCAGCCCCTCCACGGCTAGCGGGGGCTACGAGCAGTACTTC
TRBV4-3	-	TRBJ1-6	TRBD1	CASSQTGTGGTPLHF	TGCGCCAGCAGCCAAACCGGGACAGGGGGAACACCCCTCCACTTT
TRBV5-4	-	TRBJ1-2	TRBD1	CASSFQGGGYTF	TGTGCCAGCAGCTTCCAGGGGGGTGGCTACACCTTC
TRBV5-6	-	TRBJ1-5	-	CASSLGRGATQPQHF	TGTGCCAGCAGCTTGGGACGTGGGGCAACTCAGCCCCAGCATTTT
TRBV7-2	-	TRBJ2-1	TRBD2	CASSPSGSLYNEQFF	TGTGCCAGCAGCCCTAGCGGGAGCCTCTACAATGAGCAGTTCTTC
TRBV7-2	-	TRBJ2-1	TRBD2	CASSTRTSGRNEQFF	TGTGCCAGCAGCACTCGGACTAGCGGGAGAAATGAGCAGTTCTTC
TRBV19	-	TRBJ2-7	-	CASSLEEGSSYEQYF	TGTGCCAGTAGCCTGGAAGAGGGAAGCTCCTACGAGCAGTACTTC
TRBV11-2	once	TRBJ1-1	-	CASSLSGGKAFF	TGTGCCAGCAGCTTATCTGGGGGTAAAGCTTTCTTT
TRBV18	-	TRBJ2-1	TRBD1	CASSRQTLGQAGNEQFF	TGTGCCAGCTCACGTCAGACTCTGGGACAGGCAGGCAATGAGCAGTTCTTC
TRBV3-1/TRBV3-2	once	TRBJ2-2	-	CASSHWRGAGGELFF	TGTGCCAGCAGCCACTGGAGGGGGGCAGGCGGGGAGCTGTTTTTT
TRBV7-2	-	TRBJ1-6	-	CASSSTVSYNSPLHF	TGTGCCAGCAGCTCAACGGTCTCCTATAATTCACCCCTCCACTTT
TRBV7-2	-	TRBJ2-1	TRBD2	CASSFGLAGGRGYNEQFF	TGTGCCAGCAGCTTTGGACTAGCGGGGGGGCGAGGGTACAATGAGCAGTTCTTC
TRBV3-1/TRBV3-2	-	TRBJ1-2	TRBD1	CASSQGPGGQMDYGYTF	TGTGCCAGCAGCCAAGGTCCAGGGGGCCAGATGGACTATGGCTACACCTTC
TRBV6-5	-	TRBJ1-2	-	CASSYVRITDSQGYTF	TGTGCCAGCAGTTACGTCCGTATCACAGATTCTCAGGGCTACACCTTC
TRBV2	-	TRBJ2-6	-	CAGAGANVLTF	TGTGCCGGCGCCGGGGCCAACGTCCTGACTTTC
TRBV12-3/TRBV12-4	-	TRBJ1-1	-	CASSWTSNTEAFF	TGTGCCAGCAGCTGGACCTCGAACACTGAAGCTTTCTTT
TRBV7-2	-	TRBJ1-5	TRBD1	CASSLTNRGQPQHF	TGTGCCAGCTCACTCACCAACAGGGGTCAGCCCCAGCATTTT
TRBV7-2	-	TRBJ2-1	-	CASSPSASYNEQFF	TGTGCCAGCAGCCCGAGCGCATCCTACAATGAGCAGTTCTTC
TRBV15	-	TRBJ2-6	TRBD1	CATSSWAQGAGANVLTF	TGTGCCACCAGTTCCTGGGCTCAGGGGGCTGGGGCCAACGTCCTGACTTTC
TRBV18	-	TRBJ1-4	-	CASSPTGTNEKLFF	TGTGCCAGCTCACCAACGGGCACTAATGAAAAACTGTTTTTT
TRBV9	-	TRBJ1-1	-	CASSLETNQKAFF	TGTGCCAGCAGCCTCGAGACCAACCAGAAAGCTTTCTTT
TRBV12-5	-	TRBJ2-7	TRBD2	CAIRLADNHGGEQYF	TGTGCTATAAGACTAGCGGATAACCACGGCGGCGAGCAGTACTTC
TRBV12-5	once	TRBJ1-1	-	CASGLALSLATEAFF	TGTGCTAGTGGTTTGGCCCTCAGTCTAGCCACTGAAGCTTTCTTT
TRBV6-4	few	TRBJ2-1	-	CASSDLRAPNEQFF	TGTGCCAGCAGTGACCTCCGAGCCCCCAATGAGCAGTTCTTC
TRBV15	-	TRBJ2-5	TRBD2	CATSRDLGLAGGQETQYF	TGTGCCACCAGCAGAGATTTGGGACTAGCGGGGGGGCAAGAGACCCAGTACTTC
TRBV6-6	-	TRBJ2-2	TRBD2	CASNKRDGDIGELFF	TGTGCCAGCAACAAGCGGGATGGAGACATCGGGGAGCTGTTTTTT
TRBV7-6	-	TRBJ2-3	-	CASSFLGGADPDTQYF	TGTGCCAGCAGCTTCCTCGGGGGAGCGGACCCAGATACGCAGTATTTT
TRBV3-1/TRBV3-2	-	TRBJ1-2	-	CASSPGRSGNYGYTF	TGTGCCAGCAGCCCCGGGCGGTCCGGTAACTATGGCTACACCTTC
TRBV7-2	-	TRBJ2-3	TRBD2	CASSPFLAGVTDTQYF	TGTGCCAGCAGCCCTTTTCTAGCGGGGGTAACAGATACGCAGTATTTT
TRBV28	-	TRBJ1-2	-	CASSLLSGKGYTF	TGTGCCAGCAGTTTATTGTCAGGAAAGGGCTACACCTTC
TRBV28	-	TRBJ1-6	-	CASSSEERVPLSPLHF	TGTGCCAGCAGTTCCGAGGAGCGGGTACCATTATCACCCCTCCACTTT
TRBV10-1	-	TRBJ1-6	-	CASGPESSYNSPLHF	TGCGCCAGCGGTCCAGAGAGCTCCTATAATTCACCCCTCCACTTT
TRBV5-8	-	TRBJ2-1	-	CASSQRQSNEQFF	TGTGCCAGCAGCCAAAGGCAGAGCAATGAGCAGTTCTTC
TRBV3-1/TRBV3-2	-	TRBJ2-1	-	CASSQVQGPVEQFF	TGTGCCAGCAGCCAAGTTCAGGGGCCGGTTGAGCAGTTCTTC
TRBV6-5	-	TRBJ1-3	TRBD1	CASSSTGASSGNTIYF	TGTGCCAGCAGTTCGACAGGGGCCAGCTCTGGAAACACCATATATTTT
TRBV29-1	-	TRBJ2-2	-	CSASTPQDGNTGELFF	TGCAGCGCTAGCACGCCCCAGGACGGGAACACCGGGGAGCTGTTTTTT
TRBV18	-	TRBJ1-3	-	CASSPDNSGNTIYF	TGTGCCAGCTCCCCGGACAACTCTGGAAACACCATATATTTT